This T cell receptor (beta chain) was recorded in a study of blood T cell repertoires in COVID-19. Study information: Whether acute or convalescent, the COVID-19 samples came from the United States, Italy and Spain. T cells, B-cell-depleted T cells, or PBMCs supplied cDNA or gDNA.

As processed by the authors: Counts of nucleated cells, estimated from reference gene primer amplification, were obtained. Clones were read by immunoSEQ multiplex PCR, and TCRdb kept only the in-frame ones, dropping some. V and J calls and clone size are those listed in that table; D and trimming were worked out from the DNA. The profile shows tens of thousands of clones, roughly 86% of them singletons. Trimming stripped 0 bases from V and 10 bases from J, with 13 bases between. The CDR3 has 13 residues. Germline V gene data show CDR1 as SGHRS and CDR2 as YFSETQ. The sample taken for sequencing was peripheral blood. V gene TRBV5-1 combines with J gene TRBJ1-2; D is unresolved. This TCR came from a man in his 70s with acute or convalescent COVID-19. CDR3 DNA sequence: TGCGCCAGCAGCTTGGACCCTAGCCCTACCTACACCTTC. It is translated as CASSLDPSPTYTF.